The 3 T cell receptor beta chains below come from one sample, sequenced in a study. Data came from immunoSEQ multiplex PCR; TCRdb stores just in-frame clones and leaves some out. The data contain around 49,000 clones, roughly 93% of them singletons. The sample comprised PBMCs. The receptor source for this set is a man between 40 and 49 years old with rheumatoid arthritis.

The table lists this clone with a count of one. This sequence joins TRBV29-1 and TRBJ1-2; a possible D gene is TRBD1 (6 bases). In germline, CDR1 is SQVTM, CDR2 ANQGSEA. This CDR3 region has 12 residues. Trimming stripped 3 bases from V and 7 bases from J, with 12 bases between. CDR3 nucleotide sequence: TGCAGCGTTGATCAGGGACAAGGTGGCTACACCTTC. Translation gives CSVDQGQGGYTF.

This chain links TRBV29-1 with TRBJ2-7, with a weak D call TRBD1 (5 bases). The CDR3 is 14 amino acids. Germline loops: CDR1 SQVTM, CDR2 ANQGSEA. The V end was cut by 4 bases, the J end by 4 bases, with 17 bases between. The CDR3 coding sequence is TGCAGCGTTGGGCTGGACACGGTCGGATACGAGCAGTACTTC. This encodes CSVGLDTVGYEQYF.

This clone was observed a single time. This chain uses TRBV6-5 with TRBJ2-1; D uncertain. Germline V gene data show CDR1 as MNHEY and CDR2 as SVGAGI. Trimming left V 6 bases short and J 7 bases short, with 10 bases between. This CDR3 has 12 residues. DNA of the CDR3: TGTGCCAGCAGGTCACATTGGAATGAGCAGTTCTTC. Encoded protein: CASRSHWNEQFF.